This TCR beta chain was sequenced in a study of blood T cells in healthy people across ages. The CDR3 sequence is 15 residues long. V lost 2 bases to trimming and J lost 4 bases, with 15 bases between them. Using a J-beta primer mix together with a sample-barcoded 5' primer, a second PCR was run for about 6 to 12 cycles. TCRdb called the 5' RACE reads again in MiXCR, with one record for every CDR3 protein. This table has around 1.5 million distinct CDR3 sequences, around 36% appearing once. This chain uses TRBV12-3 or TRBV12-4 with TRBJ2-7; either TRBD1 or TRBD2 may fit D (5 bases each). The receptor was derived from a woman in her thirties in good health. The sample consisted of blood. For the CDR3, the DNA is TGTGCCAGCAGTTTAATGGGGTGGGGCGGGTACGAGCAGTACTTC. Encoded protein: CASSLMGWGGYEQYF.